The next 13 T cell receptor beta chains were all read from a single sample in a study of molecular identifiers for immune sequencing clone quantification. TCRdb reprocessed the PCR reads via MiXCR and lists one record per CDR3 protein. This sample has about half a million distinct CDR3 sequences, with about 22% found just once. The specimen sequenced was naive CD8+ T cells from blood, with Jurkat cell RNA spiked in. Subset specified: FACS-sorted CD8+CD4-CCR7+CD45RA+ naive T cells. The source of these receptors is a human donor in good health. Some libraries in this study had Jurkat cell RNA spiked in.

The chain combines TRBV13 with TRBJ1-2; TRBD1 matches at 8 bases. From germline, CDR1 is PRHDT and CDR2 FYEKMQ (reference sequence). This CDR3 is built from 16 residues. V lost 5 bases, J lost 2 bases, and 10 bases stayed unmatched. The CDR3 here is CASSTTTGQDNYGYTF. The DNA of the CDR3 is TGTGCCAGCAGCACAACAACGGGACAGGACAACTATGGCTACACCTTC.

This clonotype was recorded many times. This chain uses TRBV7-6 with TRBJ1-5, with TRBD1 as a possible D gene (6 bases). Germline V gene data show CDR1 as SGHVS and CDR2 as FNYEAQ. V dropped 1 base and J dropped 9 bases, with 13 bases sitting between them. The CDR3 loop spans 14 amino acids. The CDR3 loop is CASSLGGGAWPQHF. DNA for the CDR3: TGTGCCAGCAGCTTAGGGGGGGGGGCTTGGCCCCAGCATTTT.

This clonotype has at least ten counts. V usage is TRBV20-1 and J usage is TRBJ2-7, with a weak D call TRBD2 (5 bases). V lost 0 bases and J lost 1, with 13 bases in between. The germline CDR1 and CDR2 sequences are DFQATT and SNEGSKA (reference sequence). CDR3 length equals 15 residues. This CDR3 is CSARDFAGASYEQYF. As DNA, the CDR3 is TGCAGTGCTAGAGATTTTGCGGGTGCATCCTACGAGCAGTACTTC.

This clonotype was detected a few times. This chain links TRBV6-5 with TRBJ1-6; D uncertain. CDR3 size: 15 residues. Trimming took off 2 bases at V and 3 bases at J, with 8 bases between the two ends. CDR1 is MNHEY and CDR2 is SVGAGI in the germline V gene. The CDR3 DNA reads TGTGCCAGCAGTTACGGGGATCTCTATAATTCACCCCTCCACTTT. It yields the protein CASSYGDLYNSPLHF.

This clonotype was observed many times. The V and J genes are TRBV12-3 or TRBV12-4 and TRBJ1-5; 9 bases match TRBD1. This CDR3 has 15 residues. After removal of 1 base from V and 5 bases from J, the junction contained 3 bases not matched to a gene. The CDR3 is CASSLVGQGYQPQHF. The CDR3 DNA reads TGTGCCAGCAGTTTAGTGGGACAGGGCTATCAGCCCCAGCATTTT.

Of note for this clonotype: Since a much larger clone is just one base distant, this may be a read error. CDR3 protein: CASSCWERGLNIQYF. The CDR3 DNA reads TGTGCCAGCAGTTGCTGGGAGAGGGGCCTAAACATTCAGTACTTC. J is TRBJ2-4 and V is TRBV6-6; D may be TRBD1 or TRBD2 (5 bases each). Looked up from germline, CDR1 is MNHNY and CDR2 is SVGAGI (reference sequence). V was shortened by 4 bases and J by 6 bases, with 16 bases between the two germline ends. This CDR3 has 15 residues.

This clonotype came up many times. The chain carries TRBV12-3 or TRBV12-4 and TRBJ1-3, with a tentative D call TRBD1 (6 bases). Trimming stripped 6 bases from V and 0 bases from J, with 18 bases between. The CDR3 consists of 17 residues. CDR3 DNA: TGTGCCAGCAGCTCTATCCAACAGGGAAGCTCTGGAAACACCATATATTTT. Translated: CASSSIQQGSSGNTIYF.

This clonotype has at least ten counts. The rearrangement joins TRBV19 to TRBJ2-2; D uncertain. Germline CDR1 and CDR2: LNHDA and SQIVND (reference sequence). The CDR3 runs to 12 residues. V was trimmed by 1 base and J by 9 bases, leaving 6 bases between them. The CDR3 protein is CASSIGARELFF. For the CDR3, the DNA is TGTGCCAGTAGTATAGGAGCTAGGGAGCTGTTTTTT.

This clonotype has at least ten counts. The V and J genes are TRBV29-1 and TRBJ1-1, with a tentative D call TRBD1 (6 bases). Trimming took 3 bases from V and 1 from J, leaving 12 bases between them. CDR1 SQVTM and CDR2 ANQGSEA come from the germline V gene. CDR3 size: 14 residues. As DNA, the CDR3 is TGCAGCGTTGACCTGACAGGAGAGAACACTGAAGCTTTCTTT. It specifies CSVDLTGENTEAFF.

In its sample, this clonotype was seen many times. The chain uses TRBV6-5 and TRBJ2-7; TRBD1 matches 8 bases. CDR3 size: 14 residues. The germline CDR1 and CDR2 sequences are MNHEY and SVGAGI. Trimming cost V 5 bases and J 4 bases; bases outside gene matches: 7. DNA of the CDR3: TGTGCCAGCAGTGCAGGGGGCGCGATGTACGAGCAGTACTTC. Translation: CASSAGGAMYEQYF.

This clonotype was counted a single time. The chain has TRBV20-1 and TRBJ2-7, with a possible D match to TRBD2 (5 bases). V shed 6 bases and J shed 3 bases, with 18 bases lying between them. Germline lookup yields CDR1 DFQATT and CDR2 SNEGSKA (reference sequence). CDR3 size: 14 residues. DNA of the CDR3: TGCAGTGCCGAATCCGACGGGGATGACTACGAGCAGTACTTC. This translates into CSAESDGDDYEQYF.

This chain's CDR3 is CASQSRGDTPSTDTQYF. CDR3 sequence (DNA): TGTGCCAGCCAGTCCCGAGGAGACACTCCTAGCACAGATACGCAGTATTTT. The genes are TRBV27 and TRBJ2-3; D gene ambiguous. Looked up from germline, CDR1 is MNHEY and CDR2 is SMNVEV (reference sequence). This CDR3 has 17 amino acids. Trimming removed 8 bases at V and 0 bases at J, with 21 bases between.

This clonotype occurred many times. The V call is TRBV5-5, the J call TRBJ2-7, with D hard to call. Per germline, CDR1 SGHKS and CDR2 YYEKEE (reference sequence). The CDR3 consists of 17 residues. Trimming shortened V by 2 bases and J by 6 bases, and 24 bases separated the two germline ends. This CDR3 reads CASSFSRARDPSGEQYF. The CDR3 DNA follows: TGTGCCAGCAGCTTTTCCCGGGCCCGAGATCCCTCTGGCGAGCAGTACTTC.